This T cell receptor beta chain was captured in a study of T-cell reconstitution after alpha-beta-depleted transplantation in children. Trimming shortened V by 4 bases and J by 6 bases, and 19 bases separated the two germline ends. CDR1 and CDR2 from the germline V gene are SGHRS and YFSETQ. The CDR3 loop spans 15 amino acids. Concerning this clonotype itself: Its antigen is not known.

Broader study findings: Diversity and T-cell counts at one year after transplant derived mostly from new T cells. It was reported that alpha-beta T cells came from several hundred expanded graft clones (about two months after transplant).

Unique molecular identifiers were built into the TCRbeta library. Via MiXCR, TCRdb re-called the PCR reads, giving one row per CDR3 protein. The sample lists 500,000 to 600,000 distinct CDR3 sequences, around 27% occurring once. The chain couples TRBV5-1 to TRBJ1-1, with no clear D. This clonotype originated in a boy under three years old with Wiskott-Aldrich syndrome, due to receive a stem cell transplant. This material consisted of PBMCs, taken before TCRalphabeta/CD19-depleted stem cell transplant. The CDR3 loop is CASSPFGVLPPEAFF. For the CDR3, the DNA is TGCGCCAGCAGCCCCTTCGGGGTGCTCCCCCCTGAAGCTTTCTTT.